The TCR beta chain described here comes from a study of Ad26.COV2.S vaccination and SARS-CoV-2 variants. About the study: Donor was one of the participants in the Ad26.COV2.S arm of the COV1001 trial.

Treatment specified: some 20 received Ad26.COV2.S at low or high dose, single or two shots; about 5 received placebo; per-sample allocation not given. Samples came from day 63 after the first vaccine or placebo injection. Libraries were prepared by immunoSEQ multiplex PCR; TCRdb keeps only in-frame clonotypes and omits some of them. The sample records 300,000 to 400,000 clones, approximately 90% being singletons. Worth noting for this clone: The antigen remains unidentified.

Germline CDR1 SNHLY, CDR2 FYNNEI. The CDR3 is 18 residues long. The junction had 11 bases not matched to a gene; V was cut back by 3 bases and J by 1 base. Study outcomes and limitations: Vaccine recipients posted higher spike-specific TCR breadth than their placebo counterparts. Responses of spike-specific T cells (both CD8+ and CD4+) reportedly showed substantial breadth after vaccination.

The sequencing used peripheral blood, collected in a trial of Ad26.COV2.S vaccine versus placebo. V gene TRBV2 combines with J gene TRBJ1-5; 8 bases are a match to TRBD1. This receptor was identified in a person aged 18-65 years who received the Ad26.COV2.S COVID-19 vaccine or a placebo. For the CDR3, the DNA is TGTGCCAGCAGTGAGGGCAGGGGGCCCTATATGAGCAATCAGCCCCAGCATTTT. Translation gives CASSEGRGPYMSNQPQHF.